This TCR beta chain was recovered during a study of cytomegalovirus exposure and HLA in healthy donors. Study results and limitations: Looking again later, the authors saw that most CMV-associated TCR beta chains seemed HLA-restricted.

PCR involved 60 Vbeta and 13 Jbeta primers. Profiling relied on immunoSEQ multiplex PCR, and the TCRdb table lists in-frame clones only, not all of them. The sample holds about 200,000 clones, about 13% seen once. The V end lost 2 bases, the J end lost 7 bases, and 17 bases lay between the germline ends. Germline V CDR1 and CDR2: MNHEY, SVGAGI. This CDR3 contains 15 residues. This clone has a handful of counts. Its antigen is unidentified. Source material: PBMCs. The rearrangement uses TRBV6-5 and TRBJ1-2; maybe TRBD1 (5 bases). This sequence was found in a man aged 50 or older in good health and CMV-seropositive. CDR3 nucleotide sequence: TGTGCCAGCAGTTACGGGAGGGGCCGGCTTCCTGGCTACACCTTC. It specifies CASSYGRGRLPGYTF.